This note documents a single TCR beta chain sequence. TCRdb's copy holds only in-frame clones and misses some; the assay was immunoSEQ multiplex PCR. The repertoire includes 110,000 or so clones, around four fifths of them detected once, and roughly a fifth sits in the top ten. The sample is drawn from a study of blood T cell repertoires in COVID-19. Background on the study: The cDNA or gDNA used as material had been derived from T cells, B-cell-depleted T cells, or PBMCs.

This CDR3 is built from 14 residues. Germline V lookup: CDR1 SGHTA, CDR2 FQGNSA. Trimming left V 2 bases short and J 3 bases short, with 7 bases between. The chain joins TRBV7-2 to TRBJ1-4; D gene ambiguous. The receptor comes from a woman in her 70s with acute or convalescent COVID-19. Sequencing was done on a sample of peripheral blood. This CDR3 is CASSLNSANEKLFF. CDR3 nucleotide sequence: TGTGCCAGCAGCTTAAACAGTGCTAATGAAAAACTGTTTTTT.